This T cell receptor beta chain was identified in a study of OX40 agonist ivuxolimab in advanced cancers. Regarding the study as a whole: More expanded clones were seen, on average, in CD8+ T cells than in CD4+.

As regards this clone: Antigen: not known.

The CDR3 is made up of 13 amino acids. The germline V gene has CDR1 SEHNR and CDR2 FQNEAQ (reference sequence). The V gene end was trimmed by 1 base and the J gene end by 6 bases; junction bases not matched to a gene: 2. Profiled with immunoSEQ multiplex PCR; TCRdb holds only in-frame clones, not every one. The table lists around 25,000 clones, about 85% of them singletons. The starting material was CD4+ or CD8+ T cells sorted from blood, obtained in a trial of the OX40 agonist ivuxolimab. The V gene is TRBV7-9, the J gene TRBJ2-7, with 8 bases lining up with TRBD1. The TCR sequence derives from an adult with an advanced solid tumor such as melanoma, head and neck, liver or kidney cancer. The CDR3 DNA sequence: TGTGCCAGCAGCTTAGGGACAGGGAGCGAGCAGTACTTC. Residues: CASSLGTGSEQYF.